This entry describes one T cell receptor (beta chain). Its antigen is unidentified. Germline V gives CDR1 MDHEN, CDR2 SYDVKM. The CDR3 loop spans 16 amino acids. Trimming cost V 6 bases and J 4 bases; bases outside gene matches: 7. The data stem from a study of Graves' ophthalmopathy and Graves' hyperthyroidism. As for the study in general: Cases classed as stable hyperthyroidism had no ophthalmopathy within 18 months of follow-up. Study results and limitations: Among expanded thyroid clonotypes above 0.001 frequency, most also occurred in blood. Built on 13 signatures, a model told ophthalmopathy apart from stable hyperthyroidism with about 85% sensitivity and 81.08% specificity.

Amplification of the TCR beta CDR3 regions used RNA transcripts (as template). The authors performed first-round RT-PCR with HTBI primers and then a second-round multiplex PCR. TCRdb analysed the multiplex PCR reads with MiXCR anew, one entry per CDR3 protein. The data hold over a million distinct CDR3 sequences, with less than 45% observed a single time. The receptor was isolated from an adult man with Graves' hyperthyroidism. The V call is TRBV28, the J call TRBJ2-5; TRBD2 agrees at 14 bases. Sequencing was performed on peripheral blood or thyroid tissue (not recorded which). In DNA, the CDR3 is TGTGCCAGCAGCTCCCACGGACTAGCGGGAGGAGAGACCCAGTACTTC. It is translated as CASSSHGLAGGETQYF.